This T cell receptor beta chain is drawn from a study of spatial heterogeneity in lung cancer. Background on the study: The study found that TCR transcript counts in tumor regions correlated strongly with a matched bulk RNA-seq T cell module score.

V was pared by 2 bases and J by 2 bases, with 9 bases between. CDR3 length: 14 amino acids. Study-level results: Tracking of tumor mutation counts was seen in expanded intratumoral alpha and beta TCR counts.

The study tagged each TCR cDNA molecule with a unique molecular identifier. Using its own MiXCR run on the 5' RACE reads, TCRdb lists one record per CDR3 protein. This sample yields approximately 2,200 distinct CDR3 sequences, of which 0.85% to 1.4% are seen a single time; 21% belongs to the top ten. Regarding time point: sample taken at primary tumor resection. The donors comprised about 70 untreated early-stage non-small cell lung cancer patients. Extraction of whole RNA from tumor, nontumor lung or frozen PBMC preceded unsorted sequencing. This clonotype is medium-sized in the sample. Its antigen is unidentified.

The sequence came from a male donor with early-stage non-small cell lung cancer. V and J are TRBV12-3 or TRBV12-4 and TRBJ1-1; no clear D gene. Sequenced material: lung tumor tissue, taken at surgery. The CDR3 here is CASSLRGENTEAFF. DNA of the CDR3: TGTGCCAGCAGTTTACGGGGAGAAAACACTGAAGCTTTCTTT.